This TCR beta chain is from a study of blood T cell repertoires in COVID-19. This clone was found once. Its ends do not fully match the called genes, so a read error is possible. Germline CDR1 and CDR2: GTSNPN and SVGIG (reference sequence). This CDR3 is 12 amino acids long. The assay was immunoSEQ multiplex PCR, and TCRdb's table has in-frame clones only and misses some. Of about 230,000 clones detected, less than 90% appear once; the ten largest clones hold about 2.5%. The V gene is TRBV30, the J gene TRBJ2-7, with a possible D match to TRBD1 (7 bases). What was sequenced was peripheral blood. This receptor was identified in a woman in her sixties or seventies with active or convalescent COVID-19. The CDR3 DNA reads as TGTGCCTGGGAAACAACAGGGGCGGGATGGAGTTTC. This gives the protein CAWETTGAGWSF.